A selection of T cell receptor beta chains follows, all from one sample in a study of blood T cell repertoires in COVID-19. Here immunoSEQ multiplex PCR was the method, and the copy in TCRdb shows in-frame clones only, minus some. The sample yields roughly 250,000 clones, 83% seen once. Source material: peripheral blood. Receptor source: a woman aged 45-60 years with acute or convalescent COVID-19. Each CDR3 is given with its conserved first and last residue. The D gene is left open where the match is weak. The size of a clone is reported for some rows only, either as once, few or many, or as a class for expanded clones.

abundance,d_gene,j_gene,v_gene,CDR3nt,CDR3aa
NA,NA,TRBJ2-5,TRBV11-3,TGTGCCAGCAGCTCCCAGCGGGACCAAGAGACCCAGTACTTC,CASSSQRDQETQYF
NA,TRBD1,TRBJ1-2,TRBV10-3,TGTGCCAGTAGTCCGGGACAGGGATCCTCCATTTCGGGCTACACCTTC,CASSPGQGSSISGYTF
NA,NA,TRBJ2-7,TRBV10-3,TGTGCCATCAATAACGGGCCGGGATACGAGCAGTACTTC,CAINNGPGYEQYF
NA,NA,TRBJ1-1,TRBV7-2,TGTGCCAGCAGCTTAGCGCGTTCTCAGGTTGAAGCTTTCTTT,CASSLARSQVEAFF
NA,NA,TRBJ1-3,TRBV25-1,TGTGCCAGCAGTGAATATCGGGGCACCATATATTTT,CASSEYRGTIYF
NA,NA,TRBJ1-6,TRBV5-4,TGTGCCAGCAGCCCCGACGACAGGTGGAATTCACCCCTCCACTTT,CASSPDDRWNSPLHF
few,TRBD1,TRBJ1-2,TRBV30,TGTGCCTGGAGCCGTCTTGCCGGGACAGGGGGCGGCTATGGCTACACCTTC,CAWSRLAGTGGGYGYTF
NA,NA,TRBJ1-3,TRBV5-4,TGTGCCAGCAGCTTGGATTTGACTGCTGGAAACACCATATATTTT,CASSLDLTAGNTIYF
NA,TRBD2,TRBJ2-2,TRBV6-5,TGTGCCAGCACCGATAGCGGGAGGAACACCGGGGAGCTGTTTTTT,CASTDSGRNTGELFF
NA,NA,TRBJ2-1,TRBV27,TGTGCCAGCAGTTTGGGGTGGCCGGCGGGCCTCGATGAGCAGTTCTTC,CASSLGWPAGLDEQFF
NA,TRBD1,TRBJ1-2,TRBV6-5,TGTGCCAGCAACAGGGGTGAAGGATATGGCTACACCTTC,CASNRGEGYGYTF
NA,NA,TRBJ1-3,TRBV25-1,TGTGCCAGCACTCTGGAGGGAAACACCATATATTTT,CASTLEGNTIYF
NA,TRBD2,TRBJ2-3,TRBV28,TGTGCCAGCACTAGCGGGAATACGCAGTATTTT,CASTSGNTQYF
NA,NA,TRBJ1-6,TRBV7-3,TGTGCCAGCAGATATGGACAGAATTCACCCCTCCACTTT,CASRYGQNSPLHF
NA,TRBD2,TRBJ2-5,TRBV27,TGTGCCAGCAGTTTAGAACTAGCGGGGCACCAAGAGACCCAGTACTTC,CASSLELAGHQETQYF
once,NA,TRBJ2-3,TRBV19,TGTGCCAGTAGTCCTCCCCGACGAGAGGGTACGCAGTATTTT,CASSPPRREGTQYF
NA,TRBD1,TRBJ2-6,TRBV15,TGTGCCACCAGCGGAGCAGGGGGCGTTTGGGCCAACGTCCTGACTTTC,CATSGAGGVWANVLTF
NA,TRBD1,TRBJ2-3,TRBV15,TGTGCCACCAGCAGAGTAATCCAGGGGGCAGATACGCAGTATTTT,CATSRVIQGADTQYF
NA,TRBD2,TRBJ2-1,TRBV6-1,TGTGCCAGCAGTGAACCCAGCGGGAGTTACAATGAGCAGTTCTTC,CASSEPSGSYNEQFF
NA,TRBD2,TRBJ2-5,TRBV18,TGTGCCAGCTCACCACCACAGCGGGGTTTCCAAGAGACCCAGTACTTC,CASSPPQRGFQETQYF
few,NA,TRBJ2-3,TRBV7-6,TGTGCCAGCAGCTGGGGCGGGGGCCTGACAGATACGCAGTATTTT,CASSWGGGLTDTQYF
few,NA,TRBJ2-5,TRBV19,TGTGCCAGTAGTTCCCAGGCGGGGAGAGAGACCCAGTACTTC,CASSSQAGRETQYF
once,TRBD2,TRBJ2-2,TRBV6-4,TGTGCCAGCAGCCCGCTAGCGGGAGGGCCCGGGGAGCTGTTTTTT,CASSPLAGGPGELFF